This T cell receptor (beta chain) came from a study of response to subunit inactivated influenza vaccine. Overall study findings and caveats: A suggestion made by the authors is that each seasonal influenza vaccination recruits few new T cells.

In TCRdb, the RT-PCR reads were re-called with MiXCR into one record per CDR3 protein. The sample carries hundreds of thousands of distinct CDR3 sequences, approximately 15% recorded once. This clonotype occurred a few times. Its target is unknown. The sequencing used PBMCs from blood, collected roughly 2 weeks before vaccination. The clonotype was recovered from a man aged 45-65 years who received an inactivated influenza vaccine.

The CDR3 protein is CASSFKIGATDTQYF. CDR3 DNA: TGTGCCAGCAGCTTCAAGATTGGGGCCACAGATACGCAGTATTTT. The chain joins TRBV7-2 to TRBJ2-3; D might be TRBD1 (5 bases). The ends were cut back, 3 bases at V and 2 bases at J, with 12 bases in the middle. The CDR3 runs to 15 residues. CDR1 and CDR2 from the germline V gene are SGHTA and FQGNSA.